This T cell receptor (beta chain) was captured in a study of a mutant IDH1 vaccine in newly diagnosed glioma. Overall study results and limits: Vaccine-induced responses were seen in less than 95% of patients, spanning several MHC alleles.

Profiling relied on immunoSEQ multiplex PCR, and the TCRdb table lists in-frame clones only, not all of them. The repertoire holds 70,000 or so clones, more than 70% seen once, with over 4% in the top ten. This clone was seen a few times. The antigen is undetermined. Time point specified: baseline, week 1 (first vaccination visit). Treatment here: pre-vaccination baseline after standard-of-care therapy. This receptor was identified in a woman under 30 with glioma. Some clones in this sample may be carry-over from other donors' samples. Sequences were derived from peripheral blood mononuclear cells (PBMCs), sampled from a glioma patient treated with radiotherapy, temozolomide or both.

Written as DNA, the CDR3 is TGTGCCAGCAGCTCGACAGGGAGGGACGAGCAGTACTTC. Amino acids: CASSSTGRDEQYF. V and J are TRBV7-9 and TRBJ2-7; D may be TRBD1 or TRBD2 (7 bases each). The CDR3 runs to 13 residues. Germline CDR1 is SEHNR and CDR2 is FQNEAQ (reference sequence). With 4 bases removed from V and 5 bases from J, the gap between germline ends came to 12 bases.